A selection of T cell receptor beta chains follows, all from one sample in a study of molecular identifiers for immune sequencing clone quantification. One entry per CDR3 protein results from TCRdb running MiXCR on the PCR reads. The sample carries some 66,000 distinct CDR3 sequences, under 20% recorded once. Specimen: naive CD8+ T cells from blood, with Jurkat cell RNA spiked in. The receptors were gathered from a human donor in good health. Some libraries in this study had Jurkat cell RNA spiked in. The conserved cysteine and the conserved F or W are not part of the CDR3 here. D genes are given only for firm matches.

>TRBD2|TRBV7-9|TRBJ2-3
ASSAPLAGASTDTQY
>TRBD2|TRBV6-5|TRBJ2-1
ASSRPAGEPLSSYNEQF
>TRBD2|TRBV7-9|TRBJ2-3
ASSLFVAGPTDTQY
>TRBD1|TRBV4-1|TRBJ1-5
ASSQEGQLNQPQH
>TRBD2|TRBV6-2/TRBV6-3|TRBJ2-5
ASSSSSGAPEETQY
>TRBD1|TRBV11-2|TRBJ2-4
ASSHERSPGQGENLVAKNIQY
>NA|TRBV21-1|TRBJ2-2
ASSMRRRGDTGELF
>NA|TRBV28|TRBJ1-6
ASVGGAYNSPLH
>NA|TRBV6-6|TRBJ1-5
ASSPTPLWPQH
>NA|TRBV20-1|TRBJ2-5
SAEGLTQETQY
>NA|TRBV4-1|TRBJ2-3
ASSHEPGDGTDTQY
>TRBD2|TRBV19|TRBJ2-1
ASSPLASGTHGEQF
>TRBD1|TRBV7-9|TRBJ2-5
ASSLPTGPETQY
>NA|TRBV7-9|TRBJ2-3
ASSADWSTDTQY
>TRBD1|TRBV6-1|TRBJ1-1
ASSREQGAFSEAF
>NA|TRBV6-5|TRBJ1-5
ASRPSRDQPQH
>NA|TRBV28|TRBJ2-4
ASRPTGEGAKNIQY
>NA|TRBV10-3|TRBJ2-7
AMGGASSYEQY
>NA|TRBV6-1|NA
ASSDLAESTDTQH
>TRBD1|TRBV12-3/TRBV12-4|TRBJ1-5
ASSLVGTGHQPQH
>TRBD1|TRBV7-9|TRBJ2-2
ASSSGQGINTGELF
>NA|TRBV15|TRBJ2-5
ATSRVAETQY
>NA|TRBV27|TRBJ2-1
ARDYPYNEQF
>TRBD2|TRBV11-2|TRBJ2-1
ASRGTSGFNEQF
>TRBD2|TRBV7-6|TRBJ2-1
ASSLARGTSGRAHYNEQF
>TRBD2|TRBV27|TRBJ2-1
ASMGLGFYNEQF
>NA|TRBV28|TRBJ2-7
ASTQVGDNSYEQY
>NA|TRBV6-2/TRBV6-3|TRBJ1-5
ASSYSIRSQAQLYSNQPQH
>NA|TRBV10-3|TRBJ2-3
AISAASTDTQY
>NA|TRBV10-3|TRBJ2-3
AISESSLAGQVDTQY
>TRBD1|TRBV28|TRBJ1-4
ASTPEQGWTNEKLF
>NA|TRBV7-9|TRBJ2-2
ASSHGSNTGELF
>NA|TRBV9|TRBJ1-1
ASSVVPRDGTEAF
>NA|TRBV4-2|TRBJ2-1
ASSRWVQSSYNEQF
>NA|TRBV27|TRBJ1-5
ASSLRGSEEPQH
>NA|TRBV7-9|TRBJ2-1
ASSLSVAGRGRTTDEQF
>TRBD1|TRBV27|TRBJ2-7
ASSLSGGPIYEQY
>NA|TRBV6-2/TRBV6-3|TRBJ1-6
ASGDDPEQGWVYNSPLH
>NA|TRBV30|TRBJ2-2
AWDHSTGELF
>TRBD1|TRBV19|TRBJ1-1
ASSIIRGTEAF
>NA|TRBV2|TRBJ1-2
ASSEATGRDGYT
>NA|TRBV7-9|TRBJ2-5
ASSLTQHLSETQY
>NA|TRBV7-9|TRBJ2-1
ASSSPSEPYNEQF
>NA|TRBV7-9|TRBJ1-5
ASSHQNQPQH
>TRBD2|TRBV4-1|TRBJ2-7
ASSPLVVAGSQEQY
>NA|TRBV25-1|TRBJ2-7
ASSSHRAEQY
>TRBD2|TRBV18|TRBJ2-1
ASSPWASGNVEQF
>NA|TRBV7-2|TRBJ1-2
ASTQSGGIYGYT
>TRBD1|TRBV27|TRBJ1-4
ASSMTGVGEKLF
>NA|TRBV12-5|TRBJ1-1
ASGSGVNTEAF
>NA|TRBV11-2|TRBJ2-7
ASGGPQGTYEQY
>NA|TRBV4-1|TRBJ1-1
ASSQGQGPVTEAF
>TRBD2|TRBV7-2|TRBJ2-3
ASSYKIAGVRDTQY
>TRBD2|TRBV9|TRBJ2-7
ASSVVAGGPYEQY
>TRBD2|TRBV11-2|TRBJ2-6
ASLGGLAGLAGANVLT
>TRBD2|TRBV19|TRBJ2-7
ASSTREGYEQY
>TRBD2|TRBV20-1|TRBJ2-1
SASFSGEYNEQF
>NA|TRBV27|TRBJ2-1
ASSLLVGDEQF
>NA|TRBV28|TRBJ1-1
ASSHSVIEAF
>NA|TRBV11-1|TRBJ2-7
ASSLTPTYEQY